This T cell receptor beta chain was found in a study of blood T cell repertoires in COVID-19 (TCRdb year 2020). In terms of the full investigation: Samples from collaborators originated in the United States, Italy and Spain and spanned both the acute and convalescent phases of COVID-19. The material from the prospective study consisted of cDNA or gDNA derived from T cells, B-cell-depleted T cells, or PBMCs. Subjects who had been exposed to COVID-19, were actively infected with it, or had recovered from it provided the deeply sampled blood TCRbeta repertoires that made up the dataset. The repertoires were released in a freely available public database intended as a resource for research on the immune response to SARS-CoV-2. The samples were drawn from the first 160 participants of the ongoing ImmuneRACE study and from more than 1,000 subjects provided by 6 global collaborators. The sample metadata nearly always contained a de-identified subject ID, COVID-19 status, age in years and sex. Where available, HLA class I and class II types were taken from metadata supplied by the sample provider and were not determined by assay-based typing.

Findings and caveats that apply to the study as a whole: The amount of clinical and demographic metadata varied by source and participant and was provided uncurated.

The germline V end is reduced by 5 bases and the J end by 0 bases; junction bases left unmatched: 6. The CDR3, from cysteine to phenylalanine, totals 16 residues. The DNA shown is the 48-base CDR3, in frame from base 1. CDR1 and CDR2, looked up from the germline V gene, are MGHDK and SYGVNS. TCRbeta CDR3 regions were amplified from genomic DNA using the immunoSEQ Assay, a bias-controlled multiplex PCR. Processing in the source paper ran as follows. The number of nucleated cells in each sample was estimated by amplification of reference gene primers within the assay. To quantify the absolute abundance of each unique TCRbeta CDR3 rearrangement, sequence reads were collapsed and filtered. For each sample, productive Simpson clonality was calculated by taking the square root of Simpson's diversity index across productive rearrangements. TCRdb retrieved this table from immuneACCESS and kept in-frame rearrangements only. Not all clones are present; in checked studies, unresolved V genes account for under half, and no reason is known for the remainder. Clonal size and the V and J genes are those of that table, whereas D and trimming came from the DNA. This sample holds 210,000 or so clones; around four fifths were observed only once. Over 15% of the sample is held by the ten biggest clonotypes.

A note on this clone: Its antigen specificity is not known. No qualities accompany the bases; no much larger clone lies one base away.

Each collaborating institution followed its own protocols to collect whole blood in K2EDTA tubes. Collaborator samples were shipped for TCRbeta analysis as frozen whole blood, isolated PBMCs, or DNA extracted from either sample type. The specimen was peripheral blood. Recombination linked TRBV25-1 to TRBJ2-2; 7 central nucleotides agree with TRBD1. This TCR was sampled from a woman of 80 years or more with active or convalescent COVID-19. CDR3 region: CASSLTRGSNTGELFF. In nucleotides, the sequence is TGTGCCAGCAGTTTGACCAGGGGGTCGAACACCGGGGAGCTGTTTTTT.